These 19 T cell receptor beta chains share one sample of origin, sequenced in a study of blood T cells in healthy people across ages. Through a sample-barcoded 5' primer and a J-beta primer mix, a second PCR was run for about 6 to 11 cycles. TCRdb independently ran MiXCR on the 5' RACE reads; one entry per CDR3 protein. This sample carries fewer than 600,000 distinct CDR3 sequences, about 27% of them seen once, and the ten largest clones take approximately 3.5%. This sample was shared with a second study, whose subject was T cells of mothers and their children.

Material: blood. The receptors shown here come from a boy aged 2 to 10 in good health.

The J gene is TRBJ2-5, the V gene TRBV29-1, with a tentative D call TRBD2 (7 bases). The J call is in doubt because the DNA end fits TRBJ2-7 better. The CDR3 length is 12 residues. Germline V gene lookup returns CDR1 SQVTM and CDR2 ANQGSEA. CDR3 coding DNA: TGCAGCGTCCACTTAGGGGGGGGCGAGCAGTACTTC. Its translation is CSVHLGGGEQYF.

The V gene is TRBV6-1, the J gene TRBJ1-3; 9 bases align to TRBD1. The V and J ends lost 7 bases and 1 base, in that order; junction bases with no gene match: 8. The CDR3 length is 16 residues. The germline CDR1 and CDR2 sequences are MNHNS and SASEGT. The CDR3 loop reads CASTRGQGFSGNTIYF. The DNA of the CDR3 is TGTGCCAGCACGCGGGGACAGGGATTTTCTGGAAACACCATATATTTT.

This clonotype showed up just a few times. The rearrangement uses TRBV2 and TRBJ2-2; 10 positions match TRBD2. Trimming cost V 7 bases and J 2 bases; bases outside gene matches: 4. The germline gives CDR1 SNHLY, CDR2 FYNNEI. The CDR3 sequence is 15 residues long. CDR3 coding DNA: TGTGCCAGCAAAGGGACTAGCGTAAACACCGGGGAGCTGTTTTTT. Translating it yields CASKGTSVNTGELFF.

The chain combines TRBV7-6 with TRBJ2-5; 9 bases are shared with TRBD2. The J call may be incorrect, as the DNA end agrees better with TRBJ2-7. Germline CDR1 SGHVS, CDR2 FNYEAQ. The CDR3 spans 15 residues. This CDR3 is CASSLGAGGEFEQYF. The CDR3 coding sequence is TGTGCCAGCAGCTTAGGTGCGGGGGGGGAGTTCGAGCAGTACTTC.

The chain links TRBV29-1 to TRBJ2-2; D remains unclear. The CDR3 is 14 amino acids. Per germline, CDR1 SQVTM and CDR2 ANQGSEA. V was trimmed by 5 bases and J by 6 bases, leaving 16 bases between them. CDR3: CSVKGSPESGELFF. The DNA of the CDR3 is TGCAGCGTTAAAGGCTCGCCAGAATCCGGGGAGCTGTTTTTT.

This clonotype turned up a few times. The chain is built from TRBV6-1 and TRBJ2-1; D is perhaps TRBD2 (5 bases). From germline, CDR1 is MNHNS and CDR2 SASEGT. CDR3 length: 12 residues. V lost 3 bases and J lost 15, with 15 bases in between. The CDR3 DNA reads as TGTGCCAGCAGTGACCGGACTCAAAGTCCGTTCTTC. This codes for CASSDRTQSPFF.

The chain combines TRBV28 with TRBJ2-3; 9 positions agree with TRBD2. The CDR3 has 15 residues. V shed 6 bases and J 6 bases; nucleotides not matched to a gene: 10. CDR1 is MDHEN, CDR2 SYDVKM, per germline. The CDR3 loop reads CASSGTSPRRDTQYF. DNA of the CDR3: TGTGCCAGCAGCGGGACTAGCCCACGCCGGGATACGCAGTATTTT. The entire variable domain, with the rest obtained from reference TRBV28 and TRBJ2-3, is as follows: DVKVTQSSRYLVKRTGEKVFLECVQDMDHENMFWYRQDPGLGLRLIYFSYDVKMKEKGDIPEGYSVSREKKERFSLILESASTNQTSMYLCASSGTSPRRDTQYFGPGTRLTVL.

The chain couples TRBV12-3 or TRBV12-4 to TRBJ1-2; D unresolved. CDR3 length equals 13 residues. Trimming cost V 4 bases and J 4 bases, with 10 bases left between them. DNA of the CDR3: TGTGCCAGCAGTTCGGGCGTAGGCTATGGCTACACCTTC. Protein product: CASSSGVGYGYTF.

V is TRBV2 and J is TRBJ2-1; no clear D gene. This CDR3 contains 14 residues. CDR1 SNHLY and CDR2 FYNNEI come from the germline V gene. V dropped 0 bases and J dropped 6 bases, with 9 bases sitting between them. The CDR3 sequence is CASSEALPGNEQFF. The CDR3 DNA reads TGTGCCAGCAGTGAAGCGCTACCAGGCAATGAGCAGTTCTTC.

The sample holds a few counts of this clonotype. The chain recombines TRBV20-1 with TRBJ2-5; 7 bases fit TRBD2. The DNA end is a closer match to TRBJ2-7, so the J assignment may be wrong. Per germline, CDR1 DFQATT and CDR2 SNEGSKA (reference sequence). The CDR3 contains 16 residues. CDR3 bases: TGCAGTGTAATTTCCCCTTCTGGGGCGGGGGAGTACGAGCAGTACTTC. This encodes CSVISPSGAGEYEQYF.

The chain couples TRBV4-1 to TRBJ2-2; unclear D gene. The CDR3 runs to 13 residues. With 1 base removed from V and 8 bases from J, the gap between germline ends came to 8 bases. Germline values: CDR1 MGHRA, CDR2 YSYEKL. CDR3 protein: CASSQAQSGELFF. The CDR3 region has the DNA TGCGCCAGCAGCCAAGCTCAATCGGGGGAGCTGTTTTTT.

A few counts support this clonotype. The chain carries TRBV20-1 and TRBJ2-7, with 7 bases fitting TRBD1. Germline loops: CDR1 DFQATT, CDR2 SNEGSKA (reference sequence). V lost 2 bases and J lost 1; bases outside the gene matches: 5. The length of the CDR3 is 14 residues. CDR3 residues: CSARRQGRSYEQYF. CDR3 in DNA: TGCAGTGCTAGACGACAGGGAAGGTCCTACGAGCAGTACTTC.

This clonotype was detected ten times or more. For the CDR3, the DNA is TGTGCCAGCAGTTACTCGACAGGGGGCGCGGAGACCCAGTACTTC. It specifies CASSYSTGGAETQYF. The rearrangement links TRBV6-2 or TRBV6-3 to TRBJ2-5, with 10 bases identical to TRBD1. Germline loops: CDR1 MNHEY, CDR2 SVGEGT. There are 15 residues in the CDR3. The ends lost 0 bases at V and 5 bases at J; junction bases unmatched: 3.

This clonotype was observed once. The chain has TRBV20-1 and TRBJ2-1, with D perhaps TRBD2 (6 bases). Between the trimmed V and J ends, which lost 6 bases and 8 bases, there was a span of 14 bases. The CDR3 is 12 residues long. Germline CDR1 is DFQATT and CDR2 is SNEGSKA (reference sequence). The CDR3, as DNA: TGCAGTGCGACGGGACTCTCTGATGAGCAGTTCTTC. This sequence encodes CSATGLSDEQFF.

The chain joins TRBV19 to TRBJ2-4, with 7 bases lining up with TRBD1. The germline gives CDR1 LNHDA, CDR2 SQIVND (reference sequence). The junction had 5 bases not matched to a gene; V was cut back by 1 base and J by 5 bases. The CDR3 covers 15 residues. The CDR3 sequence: CASSIGQGVQNIQYF. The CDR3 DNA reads TGTGCCAGTAGTATAGGACAGGGTGTCCAAAACATTCAGTACTTC.

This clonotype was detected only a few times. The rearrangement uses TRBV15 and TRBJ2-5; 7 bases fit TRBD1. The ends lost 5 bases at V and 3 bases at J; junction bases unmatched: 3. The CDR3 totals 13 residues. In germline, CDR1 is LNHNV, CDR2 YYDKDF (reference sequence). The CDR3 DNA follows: TGTGCCACCAGCCGCGACAGGGAAGAGACCCAGTACTTC. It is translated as CATSRDREETQYF.

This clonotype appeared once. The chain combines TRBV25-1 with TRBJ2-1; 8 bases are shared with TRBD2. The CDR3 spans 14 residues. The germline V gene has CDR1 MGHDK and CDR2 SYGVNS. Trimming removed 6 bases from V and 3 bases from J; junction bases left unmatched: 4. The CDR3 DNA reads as TGTGCCAGCAGCGAAGCGGGGGACTACAATGAGCAGTTCTTC. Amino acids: CASSEAGDYNEQFF.

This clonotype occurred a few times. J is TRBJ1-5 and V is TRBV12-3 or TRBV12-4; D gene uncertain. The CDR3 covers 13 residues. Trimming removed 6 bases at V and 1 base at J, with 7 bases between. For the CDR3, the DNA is TGTGCCAGCAGCATCGACAGCAATCAGCCCCAGCATTTT. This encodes CASSIDSNQPQHF.

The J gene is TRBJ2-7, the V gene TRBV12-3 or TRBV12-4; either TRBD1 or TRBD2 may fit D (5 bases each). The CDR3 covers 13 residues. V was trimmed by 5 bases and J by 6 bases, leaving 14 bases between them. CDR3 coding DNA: TGTGCCAGCAGTGCTAGGTCTGGGGGCGAGCAGTACTTC. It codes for CASSARSGGEQYF.